This paragraph reports one TCR beta chain. Its antigen remains unknown. Generated by immunoSEQ multiplex PCR, the TCRdb table keeps only in-frame clones and is missing some. Of 71,000 or so clones in the sample, 70% to 90% were seen once. In germline, CDR1 is SGHAT, CDR2 FQDESV (reference sequence). The CDR3 contains 16 residues. V shed 2 bases, J shed 7 bases, and the junction held 13 bases outside the gene matches. Those patients who had chemo-refractory metastatic non-small-cell lung cancer were given focal radiation along with CTLA-4 blockade through ipilimumab. This sample was taken from a study of radiotherapy plus CTLA-4 blockade in lung cancer. The wider study: Patients showed objective responses in roughly 18% of cases, and disease control was achieved by 30% to 35%. Whole-study findings and limits: Early clonal dynamics of blood T cells, together with interferon-beta, were reported as the best response predictor. Expansion of tumor-derived TCR clones was observed in blood after radiotherapy plus ipilimumab.

This TCR derives from a human donor with non-small cell lung cancer who had stable disease on radiotherapy plus ipilimumab. The material was peripheral blood, obtained from a patient treated with radiotherapy plus ipilimumab. The genes are TRBV11-1 and TRBJ2-7, with 8 nucleotides matching TRBD1. CDR3 in DNA: TGTGCCAGCAGCTTAAGGGCGACAGGGGCCCCTACGGAGCAGTACTTC. Its protein product is CASSLRATGAPTEQYF.